The 8 T cell receptor beta chains below were found in one sample sequenced in a study of T cells after yellow fever vaccination. TCRdb fed the 5' RACE reads into MiXCR, producing one record per CDR3 protein. This table holds about 340,000 distinct CDR3 sequences, 8.7% found once. Sequenced here: PBMCs, sampled on the day of the first yellow fever vaccination. The receptors shown here come from a man aged 18 to 29 who received the YFV17D yellow fever vaccine.

This clonotype was picked up a small number of times. The chain employs TRBV11-2 and TRBJ2-2; D remains ambiguous. CDR1 is SGHAT and CDR2 is FQNNGV in the germline V gene. Trimming pared 3 bases from V and 0 bases from J, leaving 11 bases between. The CDR3 is made up of 16 amino acids. CDR3 loop: CASSFTAVANTGELFF. The DNA of the CDR3 is TGTGCCAGCAGCTTTACGGCGGTCGCGAACACCGGGGAGCTGTTTTTT.

This clonotype was counted between two and nine times. A much larger clone differs from this one at a single base, so this may be a read error. This chain uses TRBV12-3 or TRBV12-4 with TRBJ2-2; TRBD1 matches 7 bases. Trimming at V came to 6 bases and at J to 5 bases, leaving 3 bases not matched to a gene. The CDR3 extends over 13 amino acids. CDR3 loop: CASRTGKTGELFF. CDR3 DNA sequence: TGTGCCAGCAGGACAGGGAAAACCGGGGAGCTGTTTTTT.

This clonotype has more than one count but fewer than ten. This chain uses TRBV5-1 with TRBJ1-1, with TRBD1 as a possible D gene (6 bases). CDR1 and CDR2 (germline): SGHRS, YFSETQ. V gave up 0 bases and J gave up 3 bases, with 12 bases separating them. The CDR3 has 15 amino acids. CDR3 region: CASSLEPGEDTEAFF. CDR3 bases: TGCGCCAGCAGCTTGGAGCCAGGGGAGGACACTGAAGCTTTCTTT. The variable domain in full, with the rest retrieved from reference TRBV5-1 and TRBJ1-1, is KAGVTQTPRYLIKTRGQQVTLSCSPISGHRSVSWYQQTPGQGLQFLFEYFSETQRNKGNFPGRFSGRQFSNSRSEMNVSTLELGDSALYLCASSLEPGEDTEAFFGQGTRLTVV.

This clonotype was seen only a few times. The V gene is TRBV28, the J gene TRBJ2-1; D is unclear. V was pared by 1 base and J by 8 bases, with 3 bases between. Germline loops: CDR1 MDHEN, CDR2 SYDVKM. The CDR3 extends over 11 amino acids. The CDR3 here is CASSLYYEQFF. Here the CDR3 DNA reads TGTGCCAGCAGTTTATACTATGAGCAGTTCTTC. Full variable domain (missing parts from reference TRBV28 and TRBJ2-1): DVKVTQSSRYLVKRTGEKVFLECVQDMDHENMFWYRQDPGLGLRLIYFSYDVKMKEKGDIPEGYSVSREKKERFSLILESASTNQTSMYLCASSLYYEQFFGPGTRLTVL.

At least ten counts were recorded for this clonotype. The V gene is TRBV5-1, the J gene TRBJ1-1; weak D call: TRBD1 (5 bases). This CDR3 region has 14 residues. Germline CDR1 is SGHRS and CDR2 is YFSETQ. Trimming left V 0 bases short and J 3 bases short, with 9 bases between. CDR3 coding DNA: TGCGCCAGCAGCTTGGCCCGGGGGGACACTGAAGCTTTCTTT. Encoded protein: CASSLARGDTEAFF.

This clonotype has a handful of counts. The CDR3 DNA sequence: TGTGCCAGTAGTGCTCGCCCGGTGCACTACGAGCAGTACTTC. The encoded protein is CASSARPVHYEQYF. The gene calls are TRBV19 and TRBJ2-7; D unclear. V lost 5 bases, J lost 3 bases, and 14 bases lay in between. Germline V lookup: CDR1 LNHDA, CDR2 SQIVND (reference sequence). The CDR3 length is 14 residues. Full variable domain (outside the CDR3, taken from reference TRBV19 and TRBJ2-7): DGGITQSPKYLFRKEGQNVTLSCEQNLNHDAMYWYRQDPGQGLRLIYYSQIVNDFQKGDIAEGYSVSREKKESFPLTVTSAQKNPTAFYLCASSARPVHYEQYFGPGTRLTVT.

This clonotype was picked up a small number of times. V is TRBV7-9 and J is TRBJ1-1; D may be TRBD1 (5 bases). The CDR3 sequence is 11 residues long. The germline V gene has CDR1 SEHNR and CDR2 FQNEAQ (reference sequence). V was trimmed by 9 bases and J by 8 bases, leaving 13 bases between them. CDR3: CASGRGAEAFF. CDR3 nucleotide sequence: TGTGCCAGTGGACGAGGGGCCGAAGCTTTCTTT.

This clonotype was seen a handful of times. The chain carries TRBV12-3 or TRBV12-4 and TRBJ1-1; tentatively, D is TRBD1 (5 bases). This CDR3 is 15 amino acids long. The V and J ends lost 2 bases and 4 bases respectively, with 14 bases between them. This CDR3 reads CASSLLGGGATEAFF. The CDR3 nucleotides read TGTGCCAGCAGTTTATTGGGCGGGGGTGCCACTGAAGCTTTCTTT.